This TCR beta chain was recorded in a study of shared clonotypes between healthy human individuals. In the study overall: Three plates each covered CD4 naive and memory; CD8 naive two, CD8 memory one.

Sequenced by immunoSEQ multiplex PCR; TCRdb stores in-frame clones only, minus some. Of some 2,500,000 clones in the sample, roughly 93% are singletons; the top ten hold approximately 0.35%. Germline loops: CDR1 SGDLS, CDR2 YYNGEE. This CDR3 region has 15 residues. V shed 2 bases and J shed 7 bases, with 16 bases lying between them. This clonotype was sampled from a man aged 18 to 29 in good health. Some clones in this sample may be carry-over from other donors' samples. The material sequenced was naive CD4+ T cells from PBMCs. The sample's subset: CD45RA+ positively selected. The chain couples TRBV9 to TRBJ2-1; D possibly corresponds to TRBD2 (5 bases). CDR3 nucleotide sequence: TGTGCCAGCAGCGTCGGTGGGAGTAATCAGAATGAGCAGTTCTTC. This translates into CASSVGGSNQNEQFF.